The rows below give T cell receptor beta chains drawn from one sample of a study of blood T cells in healthy people across ages. Each CDR3 protein is one row after TCRdb ran MiXCR on the 5' RACE reads. The sample shows about 1,500,000 distinct CDR3 sequences, roughly 27% of them seen only once. Sequenced: blood. These receptors were collected from a woman in her 30s in good health. Each CDR3 is given with its conserved first and last residue. Each record gives: V gene, J gene, D gene, clone size, CDR3 DNA, CDR3 protein. The D gene is left open where the match is weak. Not every row has a clone size; where given, it reads once, few, many or a size class.

TRBV6-6,TRBJ2-3,.,few,TGTGCCAGCAGTTACGACCGGGATACGCAGTATTTT,CASSYDRDTQYF
TRBV5-1,TRBJ2-1,.,.,TGCGCCAGCAGCCCAGGCGTAGAAAACAATGAGCAGTTCTTC,CASSPGVENNEQFF
TRBV7-8,TRBJ1-1,.,many,TGTGCCAGCCTTCCGGGGTGGATAGTGAACACTGAAGCTTTCTTT,CASLPGWIVNTEAFF
TRBV10-3,TRBJ1-2,.,few,TGTGCCATCAGTGAGCCGACGCCTAGGCCAGGGAGGCCTAACTATGGCTACACCTTC,CAISEPTPRPGRPNYGYTF
TRBV28,TRBJ2-4,.,.,TGTGCCAGCATCCCGACAGGACCTGGCAACATTCAGTACTTC,CASIPTGPGNIQYF
TRBV20-1,TRBJ2-1,TRBD2,.,TGCAGTGCTAGATCAGGACTAGCGGGAGGGAACGAGCAGTTCTTC,CSARSGLAGGNEQFF
TRBV2,TRBJ1-5,.,.,TGTGCCAGTCGGACCGAAAACAATCAGCCCCAGCATTTT,CASRTENNQPQHF
TRBV4-3,TRBJ1-4,.,many,TGCGCCAGCAGCCAAGTTGCAACTAATGAAAAACTGTTTTTT,CASSQVATNEKLFF
TRBV6-5,TRBJ2-2,.,.,TGTGCCAGCAATCGAGCTTCCACCGGGGAGCTGTTTTTT,CASNRASTGELFF
TRBV27,TRBJ2-1,TRBD2,few,TGTGCCAGCAGTCCGATGGTGACTAGCCCAGAGAGTGAGCAGTTCTTC,CASSPMVTSPESEQFF
TRBV24-1,TRBJ2-5,.,few,TGTGCCACCAGTGACCGGCGACAGTTCCAAGAGACCCAGTACTTC,CATSDRRQFQETQYF
TRBV20-1,TRBJ2-7,.,many,TGCAGTGCTGCAGACGGCGAATGGGGGTACTTC,CSAADGEWGYF
TRBV20-1,TRBJ2-5,.,few,TGCAGTGCTAGAGATAGACGGCGGAGCGAAGAGACCCAGTACTTC,CSARDRRRSEETQYF
TRBV7-2,TRBJ2-7,TRBD1,.,TGTGCCAGCAGTAACCCGGGACAGACCTACGAGCAGTACTTC,CASSNPGQTYEQYF
TRBV28,TRBJ1-2,.,.,TGTGCCAGCACCCCCTTTTCCGGACTCTCCAACCATGGCTACACCTTC,CASTPFSGLSNHGYTF
TRBV7-9,TRBJ1-5,.,few,TGTGCCAGCAGCAGAGTTCCAAGCGAACAGCCCCAGCATTTT,CASSRVPSEQPQHF
TRBV12-3/TRBV12-4,TRBJ2-1,TRBD2,many,TGTGCCAGCAGCCCTTTTCTAGCGGGAGGGCCCAAAACCTACAATGAGCAGTTCTTC,CASSPFLAGGPKTYNEQFF
TRBV6-6,TRBJ2-1,TRBD2,many,TGTGCCAGCAGTGGCCCCTTGGCGGGAGGTCACAATGAGCAGTTCTTC,CASSGPLAGGHNEQFF
TRBV20-1,TRBJ1-2,TRBD1,few,TGCAGTGCTTGGGGACAGGGGGCAGGGGACTATGGCTACACCTTC,CSAWGQGAGDYGYTF
TRBV20-1,TRBJ1-6,TRBD1,.,TGCAGTTCTAGAAAGGGGGCGGCAAATTCACCCCTCCACTTT,CSSRKGAANSPLHF
TRBV10-3,TRBJ2-1,TRBD1,.,TGTGCCATCAGCTTTGCCGGGACAGGGGGGGGCTCCTACAATGAGCAGTTCTTC,CAISFAGTGGGSYNEQFF
TRBV10-3,TRBJ2-7,TRBD1,many,TGTGCCATCAGTGATTCCGGGACAGGGAACGAGCAGTACTTC,CAISDSGTGNEQYF
TRBV10-3,TRBJ1-5,.,few,TGTGCCATCAGTGGTGGGAATAGCAATCAGCCCCAGCATTTT,CAISGGNSNQPQHF
TRBV12-3/TRBV12-4,TRBJ1-1,TRBD1,few,TGTGCCAGCTTCAACCGGGACAGGGGGGGAGCTTTCTTT,CASFNRDRGGAFF
TRBV4-1,TRBJ2-3,.,few,TGCGCCAGCAGCCGGGTTGGACTAGATACGCAGTATTTT,CASSRVGLDTQYF
TRBV5-6,TRBJ1-1,.,.,TGTGCCAGCAGCTTTATTGGGGACGAGAACACTGAAGCTTTCTTT,CASSFIGDENTEAFF
TRBV14,TRBJ2-7,.,.,TGTGCCAGCAGCCAAGCGGCGGGGCGAGGCGACGAGCAGTACTTC,CASSQAAGRGDEQYF
TRBV4-3,TRBJ1-5,.,.,TGCGCCAGCGGACACGGTCAGCCCCAGCATTTT,CASGHGQPQHF
TRBV5-1,TRBJ2-7,.,.,TGCGCCAGTGCGAGGGACACCACCTACGAGCAGTACTTC,CASARDTTYEQYF
TRBV20-1,TRBJ1-1,.,.,TGCAGTGCTGCTACCCTCCCGAACACTGAAGCTTTCTTT,CSAATLPNTEAFF
TRBV6-6,TRBJ1-6,.,.,TGTGCCAGCAGTTACGACAGCGGCTCCTATAATTCACCCCTCCACTTT,CASSYDSGSYNSPLHF
TRBV29-1,TRBJ2-5,.,.,TGCAGCGACACTAGCAATGAGCAGTACTTC,CSDTSNEQYF
TRBV29-1,TRBJ2-1,TRBD2,many,TGCAGCGTTGAATTTTCGGGGGGGGTCTACAATGAGCAGTTCTTC,CSVEFSGGVYNEQFF
TRBV29-1,TRBJ1-2,TRBD1,.,TGCAGCGTTGAAGGTTTTTGGACAGGGGAAGCTAACTATGGCTACACCTTC,CSVEGFWTGEANYGYTF
TRBV5-5,TRBJ2-7,.,.,TGTGCCAGCAGCGAAGGGGACGTGGCTAAGGACGAGCAGTACTTC,CASSEGDVAKDEQYF
TRBV11-2,TRBJ1-4,TRBD1,many,TGTGCCAGCAGCATTACAGGGGCCGTCGTTGAAAAACTGTTTTTT,CASSITGAVVEKLFF
TRBV20-1,TRBJ2-3,TRBD2,few,TGCAGTGCTAGCGGGGGGTATCCTAGCACAGATACGCAGTATTTT,CSASGGYPSTDTQYF
TRBV7-9,TRBJ1-5,.,.,TGTGCCAGCAGTGCTGAGGGTTATAGCAATCAGCCCCAGCATTTT,CASSAEGYSNQPQHF
TRBV2,TRBJ1-1,TRBD1,.,TGTGCCACCCGGGACAGGGAATGGATGAACACTGAAGCTTTCTTT,CATRDREWMNTEAFF
TRBV6-2/TRBV6-3,TRBJ1-1,.,.,TGTGCCAGCAGTTACCGGGACAAGGCTTTCTTT,CASSYRDKAFF
TRBV18,TRBJ2-4,TRBD2,few,TGTGCCAGCAGCAAAGCGGGAGTCGCCTACGGGCAGTACTTC,CASSKAGVAYGQYF
TRBV25-1,TRBJ2-7,.,many,TGTGCCAGCAGGTCCAGGTGGGAGGCTCTGCACGAGCAGTACTTC,CASRSRWEALHEQYF